This is a list of T cell receptor beta chains from one sample in a study of T cell changes during pregnancy in multiple sclerosis. Using immunoSEQ multiplex PCR, the repertoire was profiled, and TCRdb retains in-frame clones only, with some absent. This table has approximately 90,000 clones, around 93% appearing once. Sequencing was performed on peripheral blood, taken before pregnancy. The receptors derive from a female donor with multiple sclerosis, enrolled in a pregnancy study. Both conserved end residues are part of each CDR3. The D gene is left open where the match is weak. Size is omitted from some rows. Given values are once, few, many or a class for expanded clones.

D gene	V gene	J gene	clone size	CDR3 protein	CDR3 DNA
-	TRBV7-2	TRBJ1-5	-	CASSGQAGRNQPQHF	TGTGCCAGCAGCGGTCAGGCGGGTCGCAATCAGCCCCAGCATTTT
TRBD2	TRBV30	TRBJ2-1	-	CAWRGAGVGNEQFF	TGTGCCTGGAGAGGAGCGGGAGTAGGCAATGAGCAGTTCTTC
-	TRBV7-3	TRBJ1-1	once	CASSFEAGRVGDTEAFF	TGTGCCAGCAGCTTCGAGGCAGGGAGGGTCGGCGACACTGAAGCTTTCTTT
TRBD1	TRBV7-9	TRBJ1-1	few	CASSWGQSPGEAFF	TGTGCCAGCAGCTGGGGACAGAGCCCAGGTGAAGCTTTCTTT
-	TRBV27	TRBJ1-5	-	CASSSLRSADSNQPQHF	TGTGCCAGCAGTTCCCTGAGGTCGGCGGATAGCAATCAGCCCCAGCATTTT
TRBD1	TRBV6-1	TRBJ1-1	-	CACFSDRGTEAFF	TGTGCCTGTTTCTCGGACAGGGGTACTGAAGCTTTCTTT
TRBD1	TRBV6-1	TRBJ2-3	once	CASTATGAYTDTQYF	TGTGCCAGCACCGCTACAGGGGCCTACACAGATACGCAGTATTTT
TRBD1	TRBV11-2	TRBJ1-1	few	CASSLSGQVEAFF	TGTGCCAGCAGCTTGTCAGGACAGGTTGAAGCTTTCTTT
TRBD1	TRBV19	TRBJ1-6	-	CASISRDRGNSPLHF	TGTGCCAGTATCTCCCGGGACAGGGGAAATTCACCCCTCCACTTT
-	TRBV4-2	TRBJ1-5	-	CASSQSGASQPQHF	TGTGCCAGCAGCCAATCAGGGGCTAGTCAGCCCCAGCATTTT
TRBD2	TRBV15	TRBJ2-7	-	CATSRDREGRDEQYF	TGTGCCACCAGCAGAGATCGGGAGGGGAGGGACGAGCAGTACTTC
-	TRBV2	TRBJ1-5	-	CASSSQGGGNQPQHF	TGTGCCAGCAGTTCCCAGGGTGGAGGCAATCAGCCCCAGCATTTT
-	TRBV13	TRBJ2-7	-	CASSSGTPYEQYF	TGTGCCAGCAGCTCAGGGACACCCTACGAGCAGTACTTC
TRBD2	TRBV2	TRBJ2-1	-	CASSDASGVYNEQFF	TGTGCCAGCAGTGACGCTAGCGGAGTTTACAATGAGCAGTTCTTC
TRBD1	TRBV27	TRBJ1-2	once	CASGFTGARDGYTF	TGTGCCAGCGGTTTTACAGGGGCCAGGGATGGCTACACCTTC
TRBD2	TRBV4-3	TRBJ2-2	-	CASSRWTSGGTSYTGELFF	TGCGCCAGCAGCCGATGGACTAGCGGGGGGACCTCTTACACCGGGGAGCTGTTTTTT
TRBD1	TRBV11-2	TRBJ2-7	once	CASRETGWAYEQYF	TGTGCCAGCAGGGAGACAGGGTGGGCCTACGAGCAGTACTTC
-	TRBV28	TRBJ1-2	-	CASSLSGTPEGYTF	TGTGCCAGCAGTTTGTCCGGGACACCCGAAGGCTACACCTTC
-	TRBV29-1	TRBJ2-7	-	CSVEDWGGGGKQYF	TGCAGCGTTGAAGATTGGGGGGGCGGGGGCAAGCAGTACTTC
TRBD2	TRBV30	TRBJ2-3	once	CALTSGVTDTQYF	TGTGCCTTGACTAGCGGGGTAACAGATACGCAGTATTTT
TRBD2	TRBV7-3	TRBJ2-1	-	CASSQAGTSFTGQFF	TGTGCCAGCAGCCAAGCCGGGACTAGCTTTACTGGGCAGTTCTTC
-	TRBV7-2	TRBJ2-4	-	CASSFTKNIQYF	TGTGCCAGCAGCTTTACCAAAAACATTCAGTACTTC
TRBD1	TRBV18	TRBJ1-2	-	CASSPRGQGNYGYTF	TGTGCCAGCTCACCAAGAGGACAGGGTAACTATGGCTACACCTTC
TRBD1	TRBV27	TRBJ1-5	-	CASSLSAGGGQPQHF	TGTGCCAGCAGTTTATCCGCAGGGGGAGGTCAGCCCCAGCATTTT
-	TRBV5-1	TRBJ1-1	-	CASSLARTTRNTEAFF	TGCGCCAGCAGCTTGGCAAGAACTACACGGAACACTGAAGCTTTCTTT
-	TRBV6-5	TRBJ1-5	-	CASSPRGLNQPQHF	TGTGCCAGCAGCCCCAGAGGGCTCAATCAGCCCCAGCATTTT
-	TRBV2	TRBJ1-1	once	CASVGQPNTEAFF	TGTGCCAGCGTTGGGCAGCCGAACACTGAAGCTTTCTTT
-	TRBV19	TRBJ2-5	-	CASSIGRGRETQYF	TGTGCCAGTAGTATCGGGCGGGGCAGAGAGACCCAGTACTTC
-	TRBV6-6	TRBJ1-4	-	CASSYSGGVGEKLFF	TGTGCCAGCAGTTACTCGGGGGGGGTAGGGGAAAAACTGTTTTTT
-	TRBV30	TRBJ1-5	once	CAWSSGDGQPQHF	TGTGCCTGGAGTTCAGGCGACGGTCAGCCCCAGCATTTT
-	TRBV19	TRBJ1-2	once	CASSGGVGYTF	TGTGCCAGTAGTGGAGGGGTCGGCTACACCTTC
-	TRBV25-1	TRBJ1-2	-	CASSRGHPNYGYTF	TGTGCCAGTTCTCGGGGACACCCTAACTATGGCTACACCTTC
-	TRBV23-1	TRBJ1-2	once	CASSPQAMGGGYTF	TGCGCCAGCAGTCCTCAAGCTATGGGAGGCGGCTACACCTTC
TRBD1	TRBV6-5	TRBJ1-3	-	CASSSDRAGNTIYF	TGTGCCAGCAGTTCGGACAGGGCTGGAAACACCATATATTTT
-	TRBV6-1	TRBJ2-7	-	CASSELLTGSYEQYF	TGTGCCAGCAGTGAACTTCTAACAGGCTCCTACGAGCAGTACTTC
-	TRBV2	TRBJ2-3	-	CASSRGQLTDTQYF	TGTGCCAGCAGTCGCGGGCAGCTCACAGATACGCAGTATTTT
TRBD2	TRBV7-2	TRBJ2-1	-	CASSLRAGGFRYNEQFF	TGTGCCAGCAGCTTAAGGGCGGGGGGGTTTCGATACAATGAGCAGTTCTTC
TRBD2	TRBV2	TRBJ2-7	-	CASSDWGGTYEQYF	TGTGCCAGCAGTGATTGGGGGGGTACCTACGAGCAGTACTTC
-	TRBV30	TRBJ2-1	-	CAWRGTSNEQFF	TGTGCCTGGCGCGGGACTTCTAATGAGCAGTTCTTC
TRBD2	TRBV9	TRBJ2-7	-	CASSVDPRGGTSYEQYF	TGTGCCAGCAGCGTAGACCCCCGGGGGGGGACGTCCTACGAGCAGTACTTC
-	TRBV11-2	TRBJ1-3	-	CASSLVPPRDIISGNTIYF	TGTGCCAGCAGCTTAGTCCCCCCCCGGGACATCATCTCTGGAAACACCATATATTTT
-	TRBV2	TRBJ1-4	once	CASSENVRYNEKLFF	TGTGCCAGCAGTGAAAATGTTAGATATAATGAAAAACTGTTTTTT
TRBD2	TRBV10-2	TRBJ2-7	-	CASSERKGTSRSYEQYF	TGCGCCAGCAGTGAGAGGAAGGGGACTAGCCGATCCTACGAGCAGTACTTC
-	TRBV28	TRBJ1-2	-	CASTLGTLLGHGYTF	TGTGCCAGCACCTTGGGTACACTCTTGGGGCATGGCTACACCTTC
-	TRBV13	TRBJ1-3	once	CASSLQVLLSGNTIYF	TGTGCCAGCAGCTTGCAGGTCCTACTCTCTGGAAACACCATATATTTT
-	TRBV18	TRBJ2-2	-	CASSPPPGTGELFF	TGTGCCAGCTCACCCCCGCCGGGTACCGGGGAGCTGTTTTTT
-	TRBV7-2	TRBJ1-5	-	CASSLAAPGVHQPQHF	TGTGCCAGCAGCTTAGCGGCCCCAGGGGTTCATCAGCCCCAGCATTTT
TRBD1	TRBV7-9	TRBJ1-2	-	CASSLGGQNPDYGYTF	TGTGCCAGCAGCTTAGGGGGACAGAACCCCGACTATGGCTACACCTTC
TRBD2	TRBV4-2	TRBJ2-3	-	CASSQGSPSGGTDTQYF	TGTGCCAGCAGCCAAGGCTCGCCTAGCGGGGGTACAGATACGCAGTATTTT
-	TRBV6-6	TRBJ2-6	-	CASSFKSGANVLTF	TGTGCCAGCAGTTTCAAATCTGGGGCCAACGTCCTGACTTTC
-	TRBV5-4	TRBJ2-2	-	CASSLELVTGELFF	TGTGCCAGCAGCTTGGAGCTGGTAACCGGGGAGCTGTTTTTT
-	TRBV7-6	TRBJ2-1	-	CASSLGLAPYNEQFF	TGTGCCAGCAGCTTAGGGCTAGCGCCCTACAATGAGCAGTTCTTC
-	TRBV11-3	TRBJ1-5	-	CASSLGASLQPQHF	TGTGCCAGCAGCTTAGGGGCATCGTTACAGCCCCAGCATTTT
-	TRBV29-1	TRBJ2-7	-	CSVDEGEQYF	TGCAGCGTTGATGAGGGCGAGCAGTACTTC
TRBD2	TRBV13	TRBJ2-7	-	CASSSSRTSRDEQYF	TGTGCCAGCAGCTCGTCCCGGACTAGCCGTGACGAGCAGTACTTC
-	TRBV6-5	TRBJ1-5	-	CASRPDSYSNQPQHF	TGTGCCAGCAGACCCGACAGTTATAGCAATCAGCCCCAGCATTTT
-	TRBV7-9	TRBJ1-5	-	CASSSEGTGGFWSNQPQHF	TGTGCCAGCAGCTCGGAGGGGACCGGGGGTTTCTGGAGCAATCAGCCCCAGCATTTT
-	TRBV7-6	TRBJ2-1	-	CASSSLSEDEQFF	TGTGCCAGCAGCTCCCTTAGCGAAGATGAGCAGTTCTTC